This T cell receptor beta chain was obtained from a study of regulatory T cells in long-lasting Graves disease. To make TCR beta libraries, researchers used iRepertoire HTBI primers and Arm-PCR of CDR3 regions. Each CDR3 protein is one row after TCRdb ran MiXCR on the multiplex PCR reads. The table records hundreds of thousands of distinct CDR3 sequences, 16% of them present only once. This clonotype has only a few counts. Its antigen is not identified. General study findings and limits: Investigators studied peripheral blood only, not thyroid tissue. It was in persistent disease that TRBV28, TRBJ1-2 and TRBJ2-5 were favored.

Indicated time point: newly diagnosed GD, antithyroid drugs for less than 3 months. The TCR library was made from RNA extracted from PBMCs. From an endocrinology department in Xi'an, China, came the patients. The CDR3 is 15 residues long. With 5 bases clipped from V and 5 bases from J, the junction kept 10 bases outside the gene matches. Looked up from germline, CDR1 is MNHEY and CDR2 is SVGEGT. Another study also made use of these data, one on T cells in Graves' hyperthyroidism and ophthalmopathy. That work adds: Most expanded thyroid clonotypes above 0.001 also appeared in blood.

The sequencing used peripheral blood mononuclear cells (PBMCs), collected at new diagnosis, from a patient treated with antithyroid drugs. The V call is TRBV6-2 or TRBV6-3, the J call TRBJ2-7, with 9 nucleotides matching TRBD2. This clonotype was obtained from a middle-aged woman with Graves disease. CDR3 DNA: TGTGCCAGCAGTGAACAAGCGGGGGGATATGACGAGCAGTACTTC. Encoded protein: CASSEQAGGYDEQYF.